This TCR beta chain originates from a study of radiation and T cells in renal cell carcinoma. Time point defined: blood 4 weeks post-SBRT, at nephrectomy. Treatment in this sample: 15 Gy SBRT to primary tumor, nephrectomy 4 weeks later. In the case of this clone: Mismatch with germline at one junction end may stem from a read error.

The method was immunoSEQ multiplex PCR; TCRdb's version includes in-frame clones alone and lacks a portion of them. The table records fewer than 200,000 clones, 88% of them present only once. The CDR3 runs 11 residues. The germline V gene has CDR1 DFQATT and CDR2 SNEGSKA (reference sequence). The source was blood, collected from a patient whose treatment included radiotherapy and nephrectomy. The genes are TRBV20-1 and TRBJ1-1; D gene uncertain. This clonotype originated in a woman aged 45-59 years with renal cell carcinoma. DNA for the CDR3: TGCAGTGCCAGAGGGTTTTATGAAGCTTTCTTT. Protein: CSARGFYEAFF.